The 10 T cell receptor beta chains presented below share a single source sample, sequenced in a study of metastatic and nonmetastatic thyroid tumors. Patients underwent thyroid surgery, and none had received any treatment before it. TCRdb used MiXCR to call clones anew from the PCR reads. The sample shows around 15,000 clones, 15% to 19% of them seen only once. Sequenced: blood. These receptor sequences come from a female donor with papillary thyroid cancer or a benign thyroid nodule (not recorded which). Some clones in this sample may be carry-over from other donors' samples.

The rearrangement links TRBV11-2 to TRBJ2-3; possibly TRBD2 for D (6 bases). This CDR3 is 12 amino acids long. V was clipped by 5 bases and J by 6 bases, with 9 bases between them. Germline CDR1 and CDR2: SGHAT and FQNNGV. The CDR3 region has the DNA TGTGCCAGCAGCCGGGCGGGGGATACGCAGTATTTT. Residues: CASSRAGDTQYF.

This clone was seen repeatedly, ten times or more. J is TRBJ2-3 and V is TRBV5-1, with unresolved D. Germline values: CDR1 SGHRS, CDR2 YFSETQ. The germline V and J ends were trimmed by 1 base and 2 bases, with 14 bases remaining between them. The CDR3 runs 16 residues. The CDR3 region has the DNA TGCGCCAGCAGCTTGCTCCCGCAATATTCCACAGATACGCAGTATTTT. Its translation: CASSLLPQYSTDTQYF.

This clone occurred many times. The chain has TRBV12-3 or TRBV12-4 and TRBJ2-3; D gene unclear. The V end was cut by 6 bases, the J end by 6 bases, with 16 bases between. This CDR3 has 14 residues. The CDR3 DNA is TGTGCCAGCAGGACGAGTCACGCCGGGGATACGCAGTATTTT. Translation gives CASRTSHAGDTQYF.

Ten or more counts support this clone. V gene TRBV20-1 combines with J gene TRBJ1-2; D is unclear. CDR1 is DFQATT, CDR2 SNEGSKA, per germline (reference sequence). The CDR3 loop spans 16 amino acids. V lost 6 bases and J lost 4, with 24 bases in between. CDR3 residues: CSATVGQDAVGYGYTF. The CDR3 DNA follows: TGCAGTGCCACAGTAGGGCAGGACGCGGTGGGCTATGGCTACACCTTC.

The chain links TRBV20-1 to TRBJ1-2, with D perhaps TRBD1 (6 bases). Trimming removed 0 bases from V and 13 bases from J, with 24 bases in between. This CDR3 is built from 15 residues. Germline V gene lookup returns CDR1 DFQATT and CDR2 SNEGSKA (reference sequence). This chain's CDR3 is CSARDTGGASYGITF. CDR3 bases: TGCAGTGCTAGAGATACGGGGGGGGCCAGTTATGGCATCACCTTC.

This clone is judged medium-sized. J is TRBJ2-7 and V is TRBV6-1; possibly TRBD1 for D (5 bases). Germline V CDR1 and CDR2: MNHNS, SASEGT. Trimming shortened V by 8 bases and J by 3 bases, and 14 bases separated the two germline ends. This CDR3 is built from 13 residues. The CDR3 here is CASSQGRLYEQYF. DNA for the CDR3: TGTGCCAGCTCCCAGGGCCGGCTCTACGAGCAGTACTTC.

This clone was detected ten times or more. The J gene is TRBJ1-5, the V gene TRBV5-5, with D uncertain. This CDR3 is built from 16 residues. Trimming removed 1 base from V and 5 bases from J, with 16 bases in between. From germline, CDR1 is SGHKS and CDR2 YYEKEE (reference sequence). DNA for the CDR3: TGTGCCAGCAGCTTGCGATCTGTGGGATTTTATCAGCCCCAGCATTTT. Translating gives CASSLRSVGFYQPQHF.

This clone came up many times. The V call is TRBV30, the J call TRBJ1-3; TRBD1 matches 8 bases. The CDR3 is made up of 14 amino acids. Trimming removed 0 bases from V and 2 bases from J; junction bases left unmatched: 0. Germline values: CDR1 GTSNPN, CDR2 SVGIG (reference sequence). CDR3 protein: CAWSVQGAGNTIYF. The DNA of the CDR3 is TGTGCCTGGAGTGTACAGGGGGCTGGAAACACCATATATTTT.

By sample share, this clone is medium-sized. The J gene is TRBJ2-7, the V gene TRBV7-9; D not resolved. Between the trimmed V and J ends, which lost 6 bases and 6 bases, there was a span of 9 bases. The CDR3 extends over 11 amino acids. Germline V gene data show CDR1 as SEHNR and CDR2 as FQNEAQ (reference sequence). CDR3 amino acids: CASRPRAEQYF. The CDR3 DNA sequence: TGTGCCAGCAGACCCCGGGCCGAGCAGTACTTC.

This clone was observed a single time. The CDR3 DNA reads TGTGCCTGGGACAGGGCCACGGATGGCTACACCTTC. The encoded protein is CAWDRATDGYTF. The chain carries TRBV30 and TRBJ1-2, with 7 bases matching TRBD1. V trimming: 5 bases; J trimming: 6 bases; junction bases outside the gene matches: 6. This CDR3 is built from 12 residues. In germline, CDR1 is GTSNPN, CDR2 SVGIG (reference sequence).